A selection of T cell receptor beta chains follows, all from one sample in a study of blood T cell repertoires in COVID-19. The table came from immunoSEQ multiplex PCR; TCRdb's copy has only in-frame clones and leaves some out. The data contain about 87,000 clones, approximately 85% of them singletons. Specimen: peripheral blood. The receptor source for this set is a woman over 75 with COVID-19, enrolled during active disease. Both conserved end residues are part of each CDR3. The D gene is left open where the match is weak. Rows give clone size only sometimes, using once, few, many, or a class for an expanded clone.

CDR3 DNA	CDR3 protein	V gene	J gene	clone size	D gene
TGTGCCAGCAGGGCCGACAGGGCTAGCAATCAGCCCCAGCATTTT	CASRADRASNQPQHF	TRBV2	TRBJ1-5	few	TRBD1
TGTGCCACCAGTGATTACTGGCGGGAGACCCAGTACTTC	CATSDYWRETQYF	TRBV24-1	TRBJ2-5	few	-
TGCGCCAGCAGCTTATTACCCGAAGGGGGAACCGGGGAGCTGTTTTTT	CASSLLPEGGTGELFF	TRBV5-1	TRBJ2-2	few	-
TGTGCCAGCAGGGTGGGCGTGGCAGATACGCAGTATTTT	CASRVGVADTQYF	TRBV6-5	TRBJ2-3	-	-
TGTGCCAGCTCCAAGCGGGATCTCGTTCCAGATACGCAGTATTTT	CASSKRDLVPDTQYF	TRBV18	TRBJ2-3	-	TRBD2
TGTGCCAGCAGCCTTACTAGCGGGGGTCAAGAGACCCAGTACTTC	CASSLTSGGQETQYF	TRBV6-5	TRBJ2-5	-	TRBD2
TGTGCCAGCAGCTTAATGGGTAGCGGTCAAGAGACCCAGTACTTC	CASSLMGSGQETQYF	TRBV7-3	TRBJ2-5	-	-
TGTGCCAGCAGTTTAATGCGGGAGGGTGAGCAGTTCTTC	CASSLMREGEQFF	TRBV12-3/TRBV12-4	TRBJ2-1	-	TRBD2
TGTGCCATCAGTGACAACAGGGGCCAAACGATATCCTACGAGCAGTACTTC	CAISDNRGQTISYEQYF	TRBV10-3	TRBJ2-7	-	TRBD1
TGTGCCAGTAGCAACAAAGTCAATAATTCACCCCTCCACTTT	CASSNKVNNSPLHF	TRBV19	TRBJ1-6	-	-
TGTGCCAGCAGCTTGGTAAGGGGTGGGCCCCCCAATCAGCCCCAGCATTTT	CASSLVRGGPPNQPQHF	TRBV5-4	TRBJ1-5	-	-
TGTGCCAGCAGCAAATCGAGGTGGCAGCCCTCTCAGCCCCAGCATTTT	CASSKSRWQPSQPQHF	TRBV21-1	TRBJ1-5	-	-
TGTGCCAGCAGTTTCGGGGGGGCCGAACCCTACGAGCAGTACTTC	CASSFGGAEPYEQYF	TRBV28	TRBJ2-7	-	TRBD2
TGTGCCAGCAGCGTAACTAGCGGCTCCTACAATGAGCAGTTCTTC	CASSVTSGSYNEQFF	TRBV6-4	TRBJ2-1	-	TRBD2
TGCGCCAGCAGCTTGACAGGGGAGCATCGTTACAATGAGCAGTTCTTC	CASSLTGEHRYNEQFF	TRBV5-1	TRBJ2-1	-	TRBD1
TGTGCCAGCAGCGTAGCCCCCATCCAAGGAAACACCATATATTTT	CASSVAPIQGNTIYF	TRBV9	TRBJ1-3	-	-